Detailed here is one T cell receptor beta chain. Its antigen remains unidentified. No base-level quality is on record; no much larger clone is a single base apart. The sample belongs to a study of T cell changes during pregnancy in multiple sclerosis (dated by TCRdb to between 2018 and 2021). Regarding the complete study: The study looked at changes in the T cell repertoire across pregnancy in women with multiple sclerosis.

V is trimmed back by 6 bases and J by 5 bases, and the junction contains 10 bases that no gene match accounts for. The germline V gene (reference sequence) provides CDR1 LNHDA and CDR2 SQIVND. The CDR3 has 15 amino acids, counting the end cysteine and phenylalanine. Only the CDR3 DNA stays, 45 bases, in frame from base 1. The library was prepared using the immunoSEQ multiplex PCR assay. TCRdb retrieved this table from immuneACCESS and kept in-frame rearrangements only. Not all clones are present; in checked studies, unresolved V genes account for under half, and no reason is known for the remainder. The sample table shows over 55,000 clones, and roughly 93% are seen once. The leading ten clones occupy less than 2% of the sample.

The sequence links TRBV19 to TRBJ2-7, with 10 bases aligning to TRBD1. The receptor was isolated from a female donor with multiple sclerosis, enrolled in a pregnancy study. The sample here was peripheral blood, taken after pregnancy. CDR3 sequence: CASSLRQGAKDEQYF. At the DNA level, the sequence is TGTGCCAGTAGCCTTCGACAGGGGGCGAAGGACGAGCAGTACTTC.